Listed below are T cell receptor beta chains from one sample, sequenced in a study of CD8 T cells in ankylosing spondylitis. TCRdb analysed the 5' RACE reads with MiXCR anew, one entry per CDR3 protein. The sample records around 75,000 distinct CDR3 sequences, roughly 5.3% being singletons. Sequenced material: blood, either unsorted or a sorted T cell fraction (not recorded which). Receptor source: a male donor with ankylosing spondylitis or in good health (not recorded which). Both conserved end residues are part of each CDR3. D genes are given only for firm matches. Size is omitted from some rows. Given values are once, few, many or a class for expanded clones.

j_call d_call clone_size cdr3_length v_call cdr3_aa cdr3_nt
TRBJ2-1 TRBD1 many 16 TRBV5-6 CASSSGTASSYNEQFF TGTGCCAGCAGCTCCGGGACAGCCAGCTCCTACAATGAGCAGTTCTTC
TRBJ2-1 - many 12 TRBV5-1 CASSPALNEQFF TGCGCCAGCAGCCCCGCCCTAAATGAGCAGTTCTTC
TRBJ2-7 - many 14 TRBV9 CASSVDSLGYEQYF TGTGCCAGCAGCGTAGACAGCCTCGGGTACGAGCAGTACTTC
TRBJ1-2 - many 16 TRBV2 CASSEDVGRANYGYTF TGTGCCAGCAGTGAAGATGTTGGGAGAGCTAACTATGGCTACACCTTC
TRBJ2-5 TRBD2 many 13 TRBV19 CASKLAGVETQYF TGTGCCAGTAAACTAGCGGGGGTGGAGACCCAGTACTTC
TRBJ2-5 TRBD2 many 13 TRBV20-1 CSAPVRGGRTQYF TGCAGTGCTCCGGTTCGCGGGGGTCGAACCCAGTACTTC
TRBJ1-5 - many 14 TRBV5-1 CASSLEGPNQPQHF TGCGCCAGCAGCTTGGAGGGCCCCAATCAGCCCCAGCATTTT
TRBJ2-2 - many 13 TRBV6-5 CASSLAGAGELFF TGTGCCAGCAGTCTCGCCGGGGCCGGGGAGCTGTTTTTT
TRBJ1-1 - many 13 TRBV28 CASSLRGGRAAFF TGTGCCAGCAGTTTAAGGGGAGGCCGCGCGGCTTTCTTT
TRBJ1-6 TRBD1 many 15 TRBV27 CASSPQTGGNSPLHF TGTGCCAGCAGCCCCCAGACAGGGGGGAATTCACCCCTCCACTTT
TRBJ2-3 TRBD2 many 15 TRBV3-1 CASRGGAGKFDTQYF TGTGCCAGCAGGGGGGGAGCGGGAAAGTTTGATACGCAGTATTTT
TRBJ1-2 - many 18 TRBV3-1 CASSHLTLTGSGNYGYTF TGTGCCAGCAGCCACCTTACCCTAACAGGGTCGGGTAACTATGGCTACACCTTC
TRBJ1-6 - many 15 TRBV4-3 CASSQEPPYNSPLHF TGCGCCAGCAGCCAAGAGCCCCCGTATAATTCACCCCTCCACTTT
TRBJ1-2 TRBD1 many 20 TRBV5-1 CASSIRTPPDRGLRNYGYTF TGCGCCAGCAGCATTCGAACCCCACCGGACAGGGGGCTTAGGAACTATGGCTACACCTTC
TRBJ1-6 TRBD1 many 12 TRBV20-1 CGAGTAYSPLHF TGCGGGGCAGGGACAGCCTATTCACCCCTCCACTTT
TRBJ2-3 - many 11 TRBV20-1 CSAPTSYTQYF TGCAGTGCCCCCACCTCCTATACGCAGTATTTT
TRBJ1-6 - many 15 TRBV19 CASSTQGGKSSPLHF TGTGCCAGTAGTACCCAGGGAGGGAAGAGTTCACCCCTCCACTTT
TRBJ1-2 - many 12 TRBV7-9 CASRTMDYGYTF TGTGCCAGCCGAACGATGGACTATGGCTACACCTTC
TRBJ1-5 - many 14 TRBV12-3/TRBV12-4 CASSLVRQDQPQHF TGTGCCAGCAGTTTAGTTCGTCAAGATCAGCCCCAGCATTTT
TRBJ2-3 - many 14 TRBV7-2 CASSQGLLTDTQYF TGTGCCAGCAGCCAGGGACTTCTCACAGATACGCAGTATTTT
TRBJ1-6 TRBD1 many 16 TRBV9 CASSASGGSYNSPLHF TGTGCCAGCAGCGCCTCAGGGGGCTCCTATAATTCACCCCTCCACTTT
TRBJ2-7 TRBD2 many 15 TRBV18 CASSTGLAEVYEQYF TGTGCCAGCTCAACGGGACTAGCGGAGGTCTACGAGCAGTACTTC
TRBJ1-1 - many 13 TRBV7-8 CASSLASGTEAFF TGTGCCAGCAGCTTAGCTAGCGGCACTGAAGCTTTCTTT
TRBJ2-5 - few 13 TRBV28 CASRLDPQETQYF TGTGCCAGCAGATTGGACCCGCAAGAGACCCAGTACTTC
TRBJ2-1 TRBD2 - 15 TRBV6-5 CASSSGTSGANEQFF TGTGCCAGCAGTTCCGGGACTAGCGGGGCGAATGAGCAGTTCTTC
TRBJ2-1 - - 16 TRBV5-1 CASSPRGGPIASEQFF TGCGCCAGCAGCCCCAGGGGGGGCCCAATCGCGAGTGAGCAGTTCTTC
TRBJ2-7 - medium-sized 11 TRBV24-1 CATSEGYEQYF TGTGCCACCAGTGAGGGGTACGAGCAGTACTTC
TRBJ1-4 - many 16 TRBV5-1 CASSLDLGGTNEKLFF TGCGCCAGCAGCTTGGATTTGGGAGGGACTAATGAAAAACTGTTTTTT
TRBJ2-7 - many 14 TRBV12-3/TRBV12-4 CASSSHGGSYEQYF TGTGCCAGCAGTTCACATGGAGGCTCCTACGAGCAGTACTTC
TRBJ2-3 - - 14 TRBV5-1 CASSMMRSTDTQYF TGCGCCAGCAGCATGATGCGGAGCACAGATACGCAGTATTTT
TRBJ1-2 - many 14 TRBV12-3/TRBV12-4 CASSLAGATAGYTF TGTGCCAGCAGTTTAGCCGGGGCCACGGCGGGCTACACCTTC
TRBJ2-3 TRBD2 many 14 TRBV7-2 CASSPGLAVDTQYF TGTGCCAGCAGCCCGGGACTAGCGGTAGATACGCAGTATTTT
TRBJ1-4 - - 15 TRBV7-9 CASTHYPDTNEKLFF TGTGCCAGCACCCATTACCCGGATACTAATGAAAAACTGTTTTTT
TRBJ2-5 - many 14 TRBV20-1 CSARSFEGQETQYF TGCAGTGCTAGGTCTTTCGAGGGCCAAGAGACCCAGTACTTC
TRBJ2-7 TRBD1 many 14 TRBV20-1 CSATGTGDSYEQYF TGCAGTGCAACCGGGACAGGAGACTCCTACGAGCAGTACTTC
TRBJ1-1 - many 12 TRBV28 CASSWVNTEAFF TGTGCCAGCAGTTGGGTGAACACTGAAGCTTTCTTT
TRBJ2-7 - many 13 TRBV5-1 CASSPLSSYEQYF TGCGCCAGCAGCCCCCTGTCCTCCTACGAGCAGTACTTC
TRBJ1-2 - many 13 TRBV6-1 CASSQGGFYGYTF TGTGCCAGCAGCCAAGGCGGGTTCTATGGCTACACCTTC
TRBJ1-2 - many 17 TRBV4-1 CASSQELGAGVLDGYTF TGCGCCAGCAGCCAAGAACTCGGGGCTGGTGTGTTGGATGGCTACACCTTC
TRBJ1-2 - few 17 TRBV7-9 CASSLEMIGQRPYGYTF TGTGCCAGCAGCTTAGAAATGATTGGACAGAGACCCTATGGCTACACCTTC
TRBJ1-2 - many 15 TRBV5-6 CASNEGRGAHYGYTF TGTGCCAGCAATGAGGGCCGGGGCGCACACTATGGCTACACCTTC
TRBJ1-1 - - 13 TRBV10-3 CAISEGAGTEAFF TGTGCCATCAGTGAGGGGGCGGGAACTGAAGCTTTCTTT
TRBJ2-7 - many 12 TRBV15 CATSSGEIEQYF TGTGCCACCAGCAGTGGGGAGATCGAGCAGTACTTC
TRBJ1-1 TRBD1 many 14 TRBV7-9 CASSEDRGWPEAFF TGTGCCAGCAGCGAAGACAGGGGTTGGCCTGAAGCTTTCTTT
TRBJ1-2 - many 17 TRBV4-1 CASSQDGWAGKNYGYTF TGCGCCAGCAGCCAAGATGGATGGGCAGGGAAGAACTATGGCTACACCTTC
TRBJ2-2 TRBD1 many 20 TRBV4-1 CASSLAGTAFGLSITGELFF TGCGCCAGCAGCCTAGCCGGGACAGCCTTCGGATTATCCATTACCGGGGAGCTGTTTTTT
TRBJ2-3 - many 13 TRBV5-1 CASSMQDTDTQYF TGCGCCAGCAGTATGCAGGACACAGATACGCAGTATTTT